This entry lists 32 T cell receptor beta chains sequenced from one sample in a study of control samples from healthy donors and cancer patients. The table came from immunoSEQ multiplex PCR; TCRdb's copy has only in-frame clones and leaves some out. The sample yields about 190,000 clones, 91% seen once. The sequenced sample was blood. Receptor source: a man aged 30 to 45 in good health.

V gene TRBV9 combines with J gene TRBJ2-6; D is unresolved. V dropped 4 bases and J dropped 0 bases, with 17 bases sitting between them. The CDR3 has 18 residues. Germline V gene data show CDR1 as SGDLS and CDR2 as YYNGEE. The CDR3 here is CASSSQSTALSGANVLTF. The CDR3, as DNA: TGTGCCAGCAGCTCACAGTCCACAGCTCTCTCTGGGGCCAACGTCCTGACTTTC.

The J gene is TRBJ2-7, the V gene TRBV5-1, with 8 bases matching TRBD2. Unmatched junction bases numbered 6, after V lost 6 bases and J lost 1 base. Germline CDR1 reads SGHRS; CDR2 reads YFSETQ. This CDR3 has 14 amino acids. The chain's CDR3 is CASKGGLGSYEQYF. The CDR3 DNA reads TGCGCCAGCAAGGGGGGACTAGGATCCTACGAGCAGTACTTC.

This chain links TRBV23-1 with TRBJ1-5; D ambiguous. TRBV23-1 is known as an ORF, though its function is uncertain. The CDR3 contains 15 residues. The V gene lost 4 bases and the J gene lost 4 bases, with 14 bases spanning the gap. CDR3 loop: CASSRRTVCNQPQHF. The CDR3 DNA follows: TGCGCCAGCAGTCGAAGGACGGTGTGTAATCAGCCCCAGCATTTT.

The J gene is TRBJ2-1, the V gene TRBV2; 15 nucleotides agree with TRBD2. Germline CDR1 and CDR2: SNHLY and FYNNEI. This CDR3 has 14 residues. J gave up 14 bases and V 7 bases, and 9 bases lay outside the gene matches. This CDR3 is CASNLGLAGGQKFF. DNA of the CDR3: TGTGCCAGCAATTTAGGACTAGCGGGGGGGCAAAAGTTCTTC. The full variable domain, completed using reference TRBV2 and TRBJ2-1, is EPEVTQTPSHQVTQMGQEVILRCVPISNHLYFYWYRQILGQKVEFLVSFYNNEISEKSEIFDDQFSVERPDGSNFTLKIRSTKLEDSAMYFCASNLGLAGGQKFFGPGTRLTVL.

This chain connects TRBV19 to TRBJ2-1, with D uncertain. This CDR3 region has 14 residues. Deletions cut 3 bases from V and 5 bases from J, with 11 bases between. Per the germline V gene, CDR1 is LNHDA and CDR2 is SQIVND (reference sequence). The CDR3 DNA sequence: TGTGCCAGTAGTATGGTTCCTCGGGACAATGAGCAGTTCTTC. It specifies CASSMVPRDNEQFF.

CDR3 nucleotides: TGTGCTAGTGGTGGGTCCCCCGGGGGTCAGCCCCAGCATTTT. Its protein is CASGGSPGGQPQHF. This chain uses TRBV12-5 with TRBJ1-5; possible D gene TRBD1, 5 bases. Trimming removed 5 bases from V and 6 bases from J, with 14 bases in between. Germline V gene lookup returns CDR1 LGHNT and CDR2 FRNRAP. The CDR3 has 14 amino acids.

The CDR3 is CASSQASTVNYEQYF. The CDR3 DNA reads as TGTGCCAGCAGCCAAGCCTCGACAGTAAACTACGAGCAGTACTTC. This sequence joins TRBV4-2 and TRBJ2-7, with D maybe TRBD1 (5 bases). Per the germline V gene, CDR1 is LGHNA and CDR2 is YNFKEQ. V dropped 1 base and J dropped 3 bases, with 13 bases sitting between them. The CDR3 spans 15 residues.

The genes are TRBV5-1 and TRBJ2-7; D possibly matches TRBD1 or TRBD2 (5 bases each). CDR1 is SGHRS, CDR2 YFSETQ, per germline. Trimming pared 0 bases from V and 0 bases from J, leaving 10 bases between. The CDR3 extends over 15 amino acids. The CDR3 region is CASSLAWGSSYEQYF. CDR3 nucleotide sequence: TGCGCCAGCAGCTTGGCTTGGGGGAGCTCCTACGAGCAGTACTTC.

The genes are TRBV6-2 or TRBV6-3 and TRBJ1-2, with D unclear. The V gene lost 7 bases and the J gene lost 8 bases, with 20 bases spanning the gap. The CDR3 runs 14 residues. Germline V gives CDR1 MNHEY, CDR2 SVGEGT. CDR3 nucleotides: TGTGCCAGCACCTACTCTCTCGTCCGTAGGGGCTACACCTTC. It specifies CASTYSLVRRGYTF.

The CDR3: CASNNPGYDSPLHF. The CDR3 DNA sequence: TGTGCCAGCAACAACCCGGGTTATGATTCACCCCTCCACTTT. V is TRBV6-5 and J is TRBJ1-6; D not resolved. CDR1 and CDR2 (germline): MNHEY, SVGAGI. V was clipped by 7 bases and J by 8 bases, with 15 bases between them. CDR3 length: 14 amino acids.

V usage is TRBV5-4 and J usage is TRBJ2-3, with TRBD2 identical over 9 bases. The CDR3 is 16 residues long. Per germline, CDR1 SGHNT and CDR2 YYREEE (reference sequence). J gave up 6 bases and V 0 bases, and 8 bases lay outside the gene matches. CDR3 residues: CASSLAAGGPPDTQYF. CDR3 sequence (DNA): TGTGCCAGCAGCTTGGCCGCGGGGGGGCCACCGGATACGCAGTATTTT.

The V and J genes are TRBV9 and TRBJ1-2, with D uncertain. The CDR3 consists of 13 residues. V dropped 4 bases and J dropped 4 bases, with 11 bases sitting between them. Germline-derived CDR1 and CDR2 are SGDLS and YYNGEE. CDR3: CASSPLLSYGYTF. For the CDR3, the DNA is TGTGCCAGCAGCCCACTTTTGAGCTATGGCTACACCTTC.

This chain links TRBV5-5 with TRBJ1-5, with 8 bases fitting TRBD1. The germline CDR1 and CDR2 sequences are SGHKS and YYEKEE (reference sequence). This CDR3 has 14 residues. The V segment lost 3 bases and the J segment 4 bases; nucleotides outside the gene matches: 3. The CDR3 spells CASSWTGKNQPQHF. For the CDR3, the DNA is TGTGCCAGCAGCTGGACAGGGAAAAATCAGCCCCAGCATTTT. Filled out from reference TRBV5-5 and TRBJ1-5, the complete variable domain reads DAGVTQSPTHLIKTRGQQVTLRCSPISGHKSVSWYQQVLGQGPQFIFQYYEKEERGRGNFPDRFSARQFPNYSSELNVNALLLGDSALYLCASSWTGKNQPQHFGDGTRLSIL.

The V call is TRBV6-1, the J call TRBJ1-2; 8 bases are a match to TRBD1. Germline CDR1 reads MNHNS; CDR2 reads SASEGT. The CDR3 loop spans 17 amino acids. V was clipped by 3 bases and J by 4 bases; unmatched bases: 13. CDR3 protein: CASSDPKLQGAGYGYTF. CDR3 nucleotides: TGTGCCAGCAGTGACCCCAAACTCCAGGGGGCGGGCTATGGCTACACCTTC.

The V and J genes are TRBV7-6 and TRBJ1-3; the D gene is possibly TRBD1 (5 bases). This CDR3 comprises 15 residues. The germline V gene has CDR1 SGHVS and CDR2 FNYEAQ. V was clipped by 2 bases and J by 0 bases, with 8 bases between them. CDR3 sequence reads: CASSLSRASGNTIYF. In nucleotides, the CDR3 is TGTGCCAGCAGCTTATCCAGGGCCTCTGGAAACACCATATATTTT.

The chain carries TRBV6-5 and TRBJ1-1; possibly TRBD1 for D (5 bases). Germline V gene sequence: CDR1 MNHEY, CDR2 SVGAGI. The CDR3 totals 14 residues. V was pared by 5 bases and J by 1 base, with 11 bases between. CDR3 sequence (DNA): TGTGCCAGCAGTCTCCCCGGGGGGAACACTGAAGCTTTCTTT. As protein: CASSLPGGNTEAFF.

The chain couples TRBV30 to TRBJ2-7; TRBD1 is a possible D gene (5 bases). V was clipped by 2 bases and J by 3 bases, with 8 bases between them. The CDR3 runs to 12 residues. Germline-derived CDR1 and CDR2 are GTSNPN and SVGIG (reference sequence). CDR3 in DNA: TGTGCCTGGAGTCCAGGGTACTACGAGCAGTACTTC. Amino acids: CAWSPGYYEQYF.

This clone was recorded only once. The gene calls are TRBV2 and TRBJ2-2; TRBD1 is a possible D gene (5 bases). The CDR3 spans 15 residues. Germline CDR1 SNHLY, CDR2 FYNNEI. The ends were cut back, 7 bases at V and 1 base at J, with 13 bases in the middle. The CDR3 reads CASKVDQGNTGELFF. CDR3 coding DNA: TGTGCCAGCAAAGTAGATCAGGGGAACACCGGGGAGCTGTTTTTT. Looking up the rest from reference TRBV2 and TRBJ2-2 gives the full variable domain: EPEVTQTPSHQVTQMGQEVILRCVPISNHLYFYWYRQILGQKVEFLVSFYNNEISEKSEIFDDQFSVERPDGSNFTLKIRSTKLEDSAMYFCASKVDQGNTGELFFGEGSRLTVL.

The V and J genes are TRBV11-3 and TRBJ1-5; D is perhaps TRBD1 (6 bases). Trimming cost V 5 bases and J 6 bases, with 17 bases left between them. CDR1 is SGHNT, CDR2 YENEEA, per germline. The CDR3 contains 15 residues. CDR3 residues: CASSRPKQGGQPQHF. CDR3 nucleotide sequence: TGTGCCAGCAGCCGACCTAAACAGGGAGGTCAGCCCCAGCATTTT.

The chain uses TRBV29-1 and TRBJ1-4; D possibly corresponds to TRBD1 (5 bases). CDR3 length: 14 residues. Germline V gene lookup returns CDR1 SQVTM and CDR2 ANQGSEA. The V gene lost 6 bases and the J gene lost 0 bases, with 11 bases spanning the gap. The chain's CDR3 is CSVRDRPTNEKLFF. CDR3 DNA: TGCAGCGTCCGGGACCGTCCAACTAATGAAAAACTGTTTTTT.

This clone was seen once. The gene calls are TRBV6-5 and TRBJ1-2; D perhaps matches TRBD1 (5 bases). CDR1 is MNHEY and CDR2 is SVGAGI in the germline V gene. V was trimmed by 6 bases and J by 4 bases, leaving 15 bases between them. The CDR3 loop spans 14 amino acids. As DNA, the CDR3 is TGTGCCAGCAGCCAGGGACCGTTGGGCTATGGCTACACCTTC. Protein product: CASSQGPLGYGYTF.

The V call is TRBV7-9, the J call TRBJ1-6; tentatively, D is TRBD1 (5 bases). Germline loops: CDR1 SEHNR, CDR2 FQNEAQ (reference sequence). The CDR3 runs 17 residues. Trimming removed 0 bases from V and 5 bases from J, with 14 bases in between. The CDR3 protein is CASSLAPERGHNSPLHF. The CDR3 coding sequence is TGTGCCAGCAGCTTAGCTCCAGAAAGGGGCCATAATTCACCCCTCCACTTT.

The genes are TRBV19 and TRBJ2-1; D may be TRBD1 or TRBD2 (5 bases each). The germline gives CDR1 LNHDA, CDR2 SQIVND (reference sequence). Trimming shortened V by 5 bases and J by 3 bases, and 17 bases separated the two germline ends. The CDR3 runs to 16 residues. The CDR3: CASSPRLEGFYNEQFF. In nucleotides, the CDR3 is TGTGCCAGTAGTCCACGCCTTGAGGGGTTCTACAATGAGCAGTTCTTC.

The chain combines TRBV6-4 with TRBJ2-5; 13 nucleotides match TRBD2. Trimming at V came to 10 bases and at J to 6 bases, leaving 5 bases not matched to a gene. The germline V gene encodes CDR1 MRHNA and CDR2 SNTAGT. The CDR3 loop spans 13 amino acids. The CDR3 DNA is TGTGCCACCGGGACTAGCGGGGCAAAGACCCAGTACTTC. Its protein is CATGTSGAKTQYF.

This chain uses TRBV6-1 with TRBJ1-6; 9 bases map to TRBD1. The CDR3 covers 16 residues. The V segment lost 0 bases and the J segment 10 bases; nucleotides outside the gene matches: 7. Germline values: CDR1 MNHNS, CDR2 SASEGT. CDR3 nucleotides: TGTGCCAGCAGTGAAGCCGGGACAGGGAGGAGGTCACCCCTCCACTTT. It codes for CASSEAGTGRRSPLHF.

The chain combines TRBV12-3 or TRBV12-4 with TRBJ2-7; TRBD1 might be the D (6 bases). There are 13 residues in the CDR3. V lost 6 bases and J lost 2, with 11 bases in between. CDR3 sequence: CASSLGTTYEQYF. The CDR3 bases are TGTGCCAGCAGCCTTGGGACAACCTACGAGCAGTACTTC.

J is TRBJ1-2 and V is TRBV12-5; D gene uncertain. Germline assignment: CDR1 LGHNT and CDR2 FRNRAP. The CDR3 contains 15 residues. The ends were cut back, 5 bases at V and 6 bases at J, with 19 bases in the middle. CDR3 sequence: CASGHSFRLWHGYTF. The DNA for the CDR3 is TGTGCTAGTGGTCACTCTTTTAGGTTGTGGCATGGCTACACCTTC.

The V call is TRBV2, the J call TRBJ2-3, with D possibly TRBD1 on 6 matching bases. V was trimmed by 2 bases and J by 1 base, leaving 10 bases between them. CDR3 length: 15 residues. Germline-derived CDR1 and CDR2 are SNHLY and FYNNEI. CDR3 protein: CASSERGTGTDTQYF. The CDR3 DNA sequence: TGTGCCAGCAGTGAAAGGGGGACCGGCACAGATACGCAGTATTTT.

This clone has just one count. The chain uses TRBV6-5 and TRBJ1-5; tentatively, D is TRBD1 (5 bases). This CDR3 spans 14 amino acids. Germline CDR1 and CDR2: MNHEY and SVGAGI. V gave up 2 bases and J gave up 5 bases, with 10 bases separating them. CDR3 coding DNA: TGTGCCAGCAGTTACGCAGGGTTTCATCAGCCCCAGCATTTT. Residues: CASSYAGFHQPQHF.

The chain employs TRBV12-3 or TRBV12-4 and TRBJ2-3; no clear D. The V and J ends lost 3 bases and 6 bases respectively, with 7 bases between them. This CDR3 has 12 residues. The CDR3 DNA reads TGTGCCAGCAGTTTTAGTAGGGATACGCAGTATTTT. The encoded protein is CASSFSRDTQYF.

The rearrangement joins TRBV6-5 to TRBJ1-5, with D unresolved. Germline V lookup: CDR1 MNHEY, CDR2 SVGAGI. The CDR3 runs to 15 residues. The ends were cut back, 8 bases at V and 0 bases at J, with 14 bases in the middle. The CDR3 spells CASQTRSNSNQPQHF. As DNA, the CDR3 is TGTGCCAGCCAAACAAGGAGTAATAGCAATCAGCCCCAGCATTTT.

The J gene is TRBJ2-7, the V gene TRBV7-3; 9 nucleotides agree with TRBD2. CDR3 size: 17 residues. Germline assignment: CDR1 SGHTA and CDR2 FQGTGA. Germline trimming cut 2 bases from V and 0 bases from J; bases unmatched to any gene: 8. CDR3 DNA: TGTGCCAGCAGCTTAGAGGCTAGCGGGGCCAGCTCCTACGAGCAGTACTTC. This gives the protein CASSLEASGASSYEQYF.